A single T cell receptor (beta chain) is shown here with its context. No antigen is known for it. The data belong to a study of Ad26.COV2.S vaccination and SARS-CoV-2 variants. Study results and limitations: There was a possibility that the TCR breadth and depth analyses underestimated total T cell responses. Higher spike-specific TCR breadth was found in vaccine recipients than in placebo recipients. Across vaccine and placebo recipients, the breadth of non-spike TCRs was similar.

Treatment: roughly 19 received Ad26.COV2.S at low or high dose, single or two shots; about 5 received placebo; per-sample allocation not given. Sampling was performed 63 days after the first vaccine or placebo injection. The study used a vaccine consisting of an Ad26 vector that expressed Wuhan-strain SARS-CoV-2 spike. Produced via immunoSEQ multiplex PCR; TCRdb's table is partial and in-frame only. The repertoire holds about 470,000 clones, with 90% as singletons. Trimming took 6 bases from V and 0 from J, leaving 14 bases between them. The CDR3 is 14 residues long. Per germline, CDR1 SQVTM and CDR2 ANQGSEA.

The genes are TRBV29-1 and TRBJ1-1; tentatively, D is TRBD1 (5 bases). Sequences were derived from peripheral blood, sampled in a trial of Ad26.COV2.S vaccine versus placebo. This clonotype was sampled from a person between 18 and 65 years old who received the Ad26.COV2.S COVID-19 vaccine or a placebo. The CDR3 DNA sequence: TGCAGCGTGCGAGACAGCCTTATGAACACTGAAGCTTTCTTT. Protein: CSVRDSLMNTEAFF. Combining the CDR3 with reference TRBV29-1 and TRBJ1-1 gives the whole variable domain SAVISQKPSRDICQRGTSLTIQCQVDSQVTMMFWYRQQPGQSLTLIATANQGSEATYESGFVIDKFPISRPNLTFSTLTVSNMSPEDSSIYLCSVRDSLMNTEAFFGQGTRLTVV.